Sequencing of this T cell receptor beta chain was carried out in a study of shared clonotypes between healthy human individuals. Findings and caveats of the study: Sampling included only blood; tissue repertoires likely differ.

V lost 4 bases and J lost 0, with 7 bases in between. CDR1 is MNHEY and CDR2 is SVGAGI in the germline V gene. CDR3 size: 13 residues. Every donor, a Caucasian adult, lived in Nashville, Tennessee. Concerning this clone itself: Antigen: not known.

Clones were read by immunoSEQ multiplex PCR, and TCRdb kept only the in-frame ones, dropping some. The sample lists about 470,000 clones, roughly three quarters occurring once. The TCR comes from a woman in her forties in good health. Some clones in this sample may be carry-over from other donors' samples. Material for sequencing was PBMCs. V is TRBV6-5 and J is TRBJ2-7; D remains unclear. CDR3 region: CASSLGGSYEQYF. Written as DNA, the CDR3 is TGTGCCAGCAGTTTAGGCGGCTCCTACGAGCAGTACTTC.